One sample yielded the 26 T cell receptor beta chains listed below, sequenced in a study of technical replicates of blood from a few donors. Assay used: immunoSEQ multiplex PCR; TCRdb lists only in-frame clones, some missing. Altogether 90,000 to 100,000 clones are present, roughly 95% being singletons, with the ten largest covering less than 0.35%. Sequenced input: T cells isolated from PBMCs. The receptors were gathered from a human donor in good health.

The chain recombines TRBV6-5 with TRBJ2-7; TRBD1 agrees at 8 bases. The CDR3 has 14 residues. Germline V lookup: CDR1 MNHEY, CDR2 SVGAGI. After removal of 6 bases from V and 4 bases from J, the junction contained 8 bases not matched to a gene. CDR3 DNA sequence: TGTGCCAGCAGACGGGGCCAGGGGGCTTACGAGCAGTACTTC. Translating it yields CASRRGQGAYEQYF.

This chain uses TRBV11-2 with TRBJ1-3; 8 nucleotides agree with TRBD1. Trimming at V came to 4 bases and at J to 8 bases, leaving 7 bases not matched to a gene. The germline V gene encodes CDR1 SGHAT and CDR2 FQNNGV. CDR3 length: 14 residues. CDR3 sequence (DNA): TGTGCCAGCAGCTCGACAGGGGCTGATCACACCATATATTTT. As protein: CASSSTGADHTIYF.

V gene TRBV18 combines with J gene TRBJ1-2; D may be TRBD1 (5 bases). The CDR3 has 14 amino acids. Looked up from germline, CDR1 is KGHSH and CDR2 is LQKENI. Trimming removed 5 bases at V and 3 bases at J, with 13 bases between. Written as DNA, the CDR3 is TGTGCCAGCTCATTGGACACGGACCACTATGGCTACACCTTC. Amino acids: CASSLDTDHYGYTF. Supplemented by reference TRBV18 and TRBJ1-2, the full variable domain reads NAGVMQNPRHLVRRRGQEARLRCSPMKGHSHVYWYRQLPEEGLKFMVYLQKENIIDESGMPKERFSAEFPKEGPSILRIQQVVRGDSAAYFCASSLDTDHYGYTFGSGTRLTVV.

The DNA of the CDR3 is TGTGCCAGCAGTTCTCTCGAGGGGGGGCTGTTTTTT. The encoded protein is CASSSLEGGLFF. The genes are TRBV28 and TRBJ1-4; D is possibly TRBD1 (6 bases). The CDR3 is 12 residues long. Germline V CDR1 and CDR2: MDHEN, SYDVKM. V was trimmed by 4 bases and J by 14 bases, leaving 14 bases between them.

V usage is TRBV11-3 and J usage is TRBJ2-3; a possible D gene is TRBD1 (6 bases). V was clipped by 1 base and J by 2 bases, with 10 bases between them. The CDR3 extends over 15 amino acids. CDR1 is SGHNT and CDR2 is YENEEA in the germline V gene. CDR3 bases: TGTGCCAGCAGCTTAGGGACAGCGTACACAGATACGCAGTATTTT. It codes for CASSLGTAYTDTQYF. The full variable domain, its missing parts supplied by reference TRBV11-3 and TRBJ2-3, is EAGVVQSPRYKIIEKKQPVAFWCNPISGHNTLYWYLQNLGQGPELLIRYENEEAVDDSQLPKDRFSAERLKGVDSTLKIQPAELGDSAVYLCASSLGTAYTDTQYFGPGTRLTVL.

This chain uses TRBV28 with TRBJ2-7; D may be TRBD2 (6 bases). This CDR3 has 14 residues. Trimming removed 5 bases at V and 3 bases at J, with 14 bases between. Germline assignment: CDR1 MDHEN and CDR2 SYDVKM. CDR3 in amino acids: CASSRAAGFYEQYF. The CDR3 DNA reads TGTGCCAGCAGTCGGGCGGCGGGGTTCTACGAGCAGTACTTC. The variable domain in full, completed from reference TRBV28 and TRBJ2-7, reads DVKVTQSSRYLVKRTGEKVFLECVQDMDHENMFWYRQDPGLGLRLIYFSYDVKMKEKGDIPEGYSVSREKKERFSLILESASTNQTSMYLCASSRAAGFYEQYFGPGTRLTVT.

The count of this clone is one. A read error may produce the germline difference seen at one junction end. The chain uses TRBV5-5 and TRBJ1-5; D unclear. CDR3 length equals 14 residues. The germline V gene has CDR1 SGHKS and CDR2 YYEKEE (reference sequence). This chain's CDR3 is CASTLGSGYQPQHF. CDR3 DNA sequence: TGTGCCAGCACCTTGGGTTCGGGATATCAGCCCCAGCATTTT.

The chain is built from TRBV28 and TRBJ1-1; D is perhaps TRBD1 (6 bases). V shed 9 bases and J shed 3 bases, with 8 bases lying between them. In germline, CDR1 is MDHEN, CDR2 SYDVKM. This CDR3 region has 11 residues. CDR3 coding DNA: TGTGCCAGGGACAGAGACACTGAAGCTTTCTTT. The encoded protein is CARDRDTEAFF.

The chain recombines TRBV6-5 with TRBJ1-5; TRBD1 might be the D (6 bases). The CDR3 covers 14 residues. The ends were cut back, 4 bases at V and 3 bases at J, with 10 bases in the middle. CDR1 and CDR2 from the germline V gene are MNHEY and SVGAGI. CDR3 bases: TGTGCCAGCAGTTCCTGGGACATCAATCAGCCCCAGCATTTT. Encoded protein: CASSSWDINQPQHF.

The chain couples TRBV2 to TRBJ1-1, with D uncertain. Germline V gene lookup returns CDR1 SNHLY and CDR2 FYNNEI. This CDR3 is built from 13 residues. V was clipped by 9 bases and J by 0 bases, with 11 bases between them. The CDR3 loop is CASEDGVNTEAFF. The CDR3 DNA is TGTGCCAGTGAGGACGGGGTGAACACTGAAGCTTTCTTT.

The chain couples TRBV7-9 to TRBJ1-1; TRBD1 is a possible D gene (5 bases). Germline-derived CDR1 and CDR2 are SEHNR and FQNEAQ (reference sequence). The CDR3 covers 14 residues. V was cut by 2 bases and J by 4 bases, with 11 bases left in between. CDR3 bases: TGTGCCAGCAGCTTATCAGGGATGGTCACTGAAGCTTTCTTT. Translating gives CASSLSGMVTEAFF.

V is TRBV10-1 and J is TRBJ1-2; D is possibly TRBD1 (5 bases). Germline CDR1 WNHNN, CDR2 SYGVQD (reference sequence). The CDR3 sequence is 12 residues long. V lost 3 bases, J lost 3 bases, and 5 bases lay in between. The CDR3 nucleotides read TGCGCCAGCAGTGAAGGGGACTATGGCTACACCTTC. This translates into CASSEGDYGYTF.

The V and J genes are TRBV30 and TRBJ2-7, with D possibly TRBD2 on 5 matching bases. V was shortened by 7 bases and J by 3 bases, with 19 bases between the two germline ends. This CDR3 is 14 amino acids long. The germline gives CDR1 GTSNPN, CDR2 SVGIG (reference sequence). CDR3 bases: TGTGCCTATCATGGGAGCGGTCCCTTCTACGAGCAGTACTTC. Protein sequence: CAYHGSGPFYEQYF.

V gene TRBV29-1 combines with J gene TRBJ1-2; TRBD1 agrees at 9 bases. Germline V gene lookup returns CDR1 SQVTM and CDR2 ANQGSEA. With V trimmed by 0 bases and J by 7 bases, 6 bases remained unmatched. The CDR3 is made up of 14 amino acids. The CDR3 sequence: CSVEDKGTGFGYTF. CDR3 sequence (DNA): TGCAGCGTTGAAGATAAGGGGACAGGGTTTGGCTACACCTTC.

The CDR3 region is CASSYGRGGDTQYF. The CDR3 nucleotides are TGTGCCAGTAGTTACGGTCGAGGGGGAGATACGCAGTATTTT. This chain connects TRBV19 to TRBJ2-3; possibly TRBD1 for D (6 bases). From germline, CDR1 is LNHDA and CDR2 SQIVND (reference sequence). CDR3 length: 14 residues. V gave up 5 bases and J gave up 5 bases, with 14 bases separating them.

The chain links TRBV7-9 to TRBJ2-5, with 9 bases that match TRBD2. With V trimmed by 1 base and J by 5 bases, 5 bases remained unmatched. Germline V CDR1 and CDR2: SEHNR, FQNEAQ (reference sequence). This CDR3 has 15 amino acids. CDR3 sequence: CASSLETSGPETQYF. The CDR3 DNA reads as TGTGCCAGCAGCTTAGAGACTAGCGGACCTGAGACCCAGTACTTC.

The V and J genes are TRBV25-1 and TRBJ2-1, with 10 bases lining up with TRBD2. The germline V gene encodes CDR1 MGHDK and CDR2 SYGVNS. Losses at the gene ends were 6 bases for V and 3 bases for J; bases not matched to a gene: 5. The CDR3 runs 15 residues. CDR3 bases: TGTGCCAGCAGCCGGACTAGCGGATACTACAATGAGCAGTTCTTC. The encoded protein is CASSRTSGYYNEQFF.

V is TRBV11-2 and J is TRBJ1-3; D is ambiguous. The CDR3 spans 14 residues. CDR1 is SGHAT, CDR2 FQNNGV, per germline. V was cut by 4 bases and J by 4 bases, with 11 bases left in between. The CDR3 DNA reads TGTGCCAGCAGCTCCAGGTTGGCAGGAAACACCATATATTTT. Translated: CASSSRLAGNTIYF.

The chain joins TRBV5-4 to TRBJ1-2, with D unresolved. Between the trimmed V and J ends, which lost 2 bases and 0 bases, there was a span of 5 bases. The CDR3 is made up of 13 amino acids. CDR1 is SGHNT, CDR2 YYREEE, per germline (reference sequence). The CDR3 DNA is TGTGCCAGCAGCTTAGTAGCTAACTATGGCTACACCTTC. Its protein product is CASSLVANYGYTF. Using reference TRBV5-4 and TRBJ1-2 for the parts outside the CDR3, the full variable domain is ETGVTQSPTHLIKTRGQQVTLRCSSQSGHNTVSWYQQALGQGPQFIFQYYREEENGRGNFPPRFSGLQFPNYSSELNVNALELDDSALYLCASSLVANYGYTFGSGTRLTVV.

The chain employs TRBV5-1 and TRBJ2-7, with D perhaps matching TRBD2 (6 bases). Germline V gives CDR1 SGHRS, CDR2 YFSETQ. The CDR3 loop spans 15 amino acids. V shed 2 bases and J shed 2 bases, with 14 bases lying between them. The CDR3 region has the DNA TGCGCCAGCAGCTTCCTCCGGGACTCAGCCTACGAGCAGTACTTC. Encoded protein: CASSFLRDSAYEQYF.

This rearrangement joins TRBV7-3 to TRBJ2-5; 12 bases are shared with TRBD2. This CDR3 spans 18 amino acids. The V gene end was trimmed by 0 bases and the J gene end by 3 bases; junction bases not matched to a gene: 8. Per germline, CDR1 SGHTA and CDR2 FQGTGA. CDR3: CASSLTSGGLAGKETQYF. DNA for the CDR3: TGTGCCAGCAGCTTAACTAGTGGAGGACTAGCGGGAAAAGAGACCCAGTACTTC.

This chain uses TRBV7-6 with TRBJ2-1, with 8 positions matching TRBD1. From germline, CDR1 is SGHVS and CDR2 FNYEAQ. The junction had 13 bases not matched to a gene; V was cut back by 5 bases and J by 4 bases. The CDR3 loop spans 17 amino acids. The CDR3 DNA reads TGTGCCAGCAGCCTAGATACAGGGGGTTTGGGGTACAATGAGCAGTTCTTC. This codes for CASSLDTGGLGYNEQFF. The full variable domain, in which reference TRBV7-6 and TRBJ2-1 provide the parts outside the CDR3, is GAGVSQSPRYKVTKRGQDVALRCDPISGHVSLYWYRQALGQGPEFLTYFNYEAQQDKSGLPNDRFSAERPEGSISTLTIQRTEQRDSAMYRCASSLDTGGLGYNEQFFGPGTRLTVL.

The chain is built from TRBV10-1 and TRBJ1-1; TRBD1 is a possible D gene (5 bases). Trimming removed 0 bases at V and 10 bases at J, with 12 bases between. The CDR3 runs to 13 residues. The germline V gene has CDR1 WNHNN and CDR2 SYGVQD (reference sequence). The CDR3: CASSESNAGSAFF. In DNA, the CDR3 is TGCGCCAGCAGTGAGTCGAATGCAGGGTCAGCTTTCTTT.

The CDR3 bases are TGTGCCAGCAGCACTCTCGACAGGGATCAAGAGACCCAGTACTTC. Translating gives CASSTLDRDQETQYF. V usage is TRBV7-9 and J usage is TRBJ2-5; 7 nucleotides agree with TRBD1. V was pared by 5 bases and J by 2 bases, with 8 bases of the junction left unmatched. The CDR3 totals 15 residues. The V gene's germline CDR1 is SEHNR and CDR2 FQNEAQ (reference sequence).

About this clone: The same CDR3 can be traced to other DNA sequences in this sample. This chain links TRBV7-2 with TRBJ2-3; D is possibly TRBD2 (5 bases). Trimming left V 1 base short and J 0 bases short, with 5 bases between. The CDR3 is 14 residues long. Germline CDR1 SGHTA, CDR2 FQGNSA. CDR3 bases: TGTGCCAGCAGCTTAGGGACTAGCACAGATACGCAGTATTTT. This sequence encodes CASSLGTSTDTQYF.

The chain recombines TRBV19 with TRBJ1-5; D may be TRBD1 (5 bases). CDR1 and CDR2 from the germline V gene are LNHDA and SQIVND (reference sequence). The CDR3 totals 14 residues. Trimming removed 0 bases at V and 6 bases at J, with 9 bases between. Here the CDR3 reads CASSIEQGGQPQHF. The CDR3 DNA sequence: TGTGCCAGTAGTATAGAGCAGGGCGGTCAGCCCCAGCATTTT. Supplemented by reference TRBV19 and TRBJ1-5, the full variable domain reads DGGITQSPKYLFRKEGQNVTLSCEQNLNHDAMYWYRQDPGQGLRLIYYSQIVNDFQKGDIAEGYSVSREKKESFPLTVTSAQKNPTAFYLCASSIEQGGQPQHFGDGTRLSIL.